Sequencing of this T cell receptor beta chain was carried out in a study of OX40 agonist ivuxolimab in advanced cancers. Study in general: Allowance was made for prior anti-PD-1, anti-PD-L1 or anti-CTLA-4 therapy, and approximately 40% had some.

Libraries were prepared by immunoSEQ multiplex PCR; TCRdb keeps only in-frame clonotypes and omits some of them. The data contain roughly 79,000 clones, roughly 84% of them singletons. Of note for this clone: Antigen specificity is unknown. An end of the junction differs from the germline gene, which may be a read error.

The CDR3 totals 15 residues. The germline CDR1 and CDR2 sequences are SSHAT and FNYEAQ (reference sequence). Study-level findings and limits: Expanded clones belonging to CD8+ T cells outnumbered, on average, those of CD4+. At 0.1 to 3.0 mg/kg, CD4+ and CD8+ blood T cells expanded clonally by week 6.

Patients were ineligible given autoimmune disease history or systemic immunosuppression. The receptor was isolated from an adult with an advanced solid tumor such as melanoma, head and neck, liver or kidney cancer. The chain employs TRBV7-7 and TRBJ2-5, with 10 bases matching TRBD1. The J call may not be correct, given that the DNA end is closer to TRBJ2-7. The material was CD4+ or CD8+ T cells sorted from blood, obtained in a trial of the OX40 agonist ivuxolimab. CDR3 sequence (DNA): TGTGCTAGCAGCTCACATCCGGGACAGGGGAGCGAGCAGTACTTC. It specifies CASSSHPGQGSEQYF.